These T cell receptor beta chains were read from a single sample in a study of T cells in Graves' hyperthyroidism and ophthalmopathy. TCRdb passed the multiplex PCR reads through MiXCR, listing each CDR3 protein once. Of about 380,000 distinct CDR3 sequences listed, 18% are singletons. The sample consisted of blood. All receptors come from a man aged 18-30 years with Graves' ophthalmopathy. Both conserved end residues are part of each CDR3. D genes are given only for firm matches. The size field is filled for only some rows; it gives once, few, many or a size class.

clone_size d_call j_call cdr3_length v_call cdr3_nt cdr3_aa
many TRBD1 TRBJ1-5 16 TRBV28 TGTGCCAGCAGTCCCGGGACAGGGGTATCGGTTCAGCCCCAGCATTTT CASSPGTGVSVQPQHF
few NA TRBJ1-1 16 TRBV14 TGTGCCAGCAGCCAAGAAAAAATGGAACAGGGTGAACCGGCTTTCTTT CASSQEKMEQGEPAFF
NA TRBD1 TRBJ1-5 13 TRBV6-2/TRBV6-3 TGTGCCAGCAGTGGACAGGGTGATCAGCCCCAGCATTTT CASSGQGDQPQHF
many NA TRBJ2-5 15 TRBV7-8 TGTGCCAGCAGCTTAGATGCGTGGGGCCAAGAGACCCAGTACTTC CASSLDAWGQETQYF
NA TRBD1 TRBJ2-1 14 TRBV12-5 TGTGCTAGTGGTTTGTGCAGGGGGCGAAATGAGCAGTTCTTC CASGLCRGRNEQFF
NA TRBD1 TRBJ2-7 13 TRBV10-3 TGTGCCACCCTAGACAGGGGCGCTTACGAGCAGTACTTC CATLDRGAYEQYF
NA NA TRBJ2-2 15 TRBV5-4 TGTGCCAGCAGCTTGTTAGGGCTCGACACCGGGGAGCTGTTTTTT CASSLLGLDTGELFF
NA NA TRBJ1-1 17 TRBV2 TGTGCCAGCAGTGAATACGGACGGGGACACCCGAACACTGAAGCTTTCTTT CASSEYGRGHPNTEAFF
many TRBD1 TRBJ2-3 16 TRBV7-2 TGTGCCAGCAGCTCCTACAGGGGGATAGGCACAGATACGCAGTATTTT CASSSYRGIGTDTQYF
many TRBD1 TRBJ2-7 15 TRBV11-2 TGTGCCAGCAGTCGGTCCGGGACAGGGGGCTACGAGCAGTACTTC CASSRSGTGGYEQYF
many NA TRBJ2-7 13 TRBV12-3/TRBV12-4 TGTGCCAGCATTCATACAGGAACCTACGAGCAGTACTTC CASIHTGTYEQYF
few NA TRBJ1-6 18 TRBV27 TGTGCCAGCAGTTTATCGAAAGCGGTAGGGACACTTAATTCACCCCTCCACTTT CASSLSKAVGTLNSPLHF
many TRBD1 TRBJ2-1 14 TRBV6-1 TGTGCCAGCAGTAAGGACAGGGGGAACAATGAGCAGTTCTTC CASSKDRGNNEQFF
many NA TRBJ2-3 15 TRBV6-2/TRBV6-3 TGTGCCAGCTGGGGGCTAGCGGAGAGCACAGATACGCAGTATTTT CASWGLAESTDTQYF
few NA TRBJ1-1 16 TRBV12-3/TRBV12-4 TGTGCCAGCAGGCCGAGTGGAGGCGGGGAGAACACTGAAGCTTTCTTT CASRPSGGGENTEAFF
many NA TRBJ2-7 11 TRBV3-1 TGTGCCAGCCAAGGGGGCTACGAGCAGTACTTC CASQGGYEQYF
many TRBD2 TRBJ2-1 15 TRBV7-2 TGTGCCAGCAGCTTTGGTGCTAGCGGGGGGGAGAGGGAGTTCTTC CASSFGASGGEREFF
many NA TRBJ1-1 12 TRBV27 TGTGCCAGCAGCCGAGAAGGGACTGAAGCTTTCTTT CASSREGTEAFF
few NA TRBJ2-7 17 TRBV9 TGTGCCAGCAGCGTAGAAATCGGGTTGGGGGTCTCCTACGAGCAGTACTTC CASSVEIGLGVSYEQYF
few NA TRBJ1-1 9 TRBV12-5 TGTGCTAGTGGTTCGGGAGCTTTCTTT CASGSGAFF